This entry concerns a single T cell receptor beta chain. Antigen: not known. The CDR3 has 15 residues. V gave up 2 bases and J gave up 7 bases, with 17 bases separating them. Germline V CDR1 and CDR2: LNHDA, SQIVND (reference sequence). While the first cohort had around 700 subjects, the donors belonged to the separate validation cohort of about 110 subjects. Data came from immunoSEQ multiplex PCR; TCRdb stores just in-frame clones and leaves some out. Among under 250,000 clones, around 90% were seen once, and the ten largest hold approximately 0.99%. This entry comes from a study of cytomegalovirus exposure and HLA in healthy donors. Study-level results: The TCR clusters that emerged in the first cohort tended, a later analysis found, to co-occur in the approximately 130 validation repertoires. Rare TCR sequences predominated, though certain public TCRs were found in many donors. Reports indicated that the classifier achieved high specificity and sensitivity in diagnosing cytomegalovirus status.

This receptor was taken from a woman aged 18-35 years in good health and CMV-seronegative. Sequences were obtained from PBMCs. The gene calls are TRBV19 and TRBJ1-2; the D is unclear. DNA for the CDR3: TGTGCCAGTAGTATATTTCTTACTGCTGAACGTGGCTACACCTTC. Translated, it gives CASSIFLTAERGYTF.